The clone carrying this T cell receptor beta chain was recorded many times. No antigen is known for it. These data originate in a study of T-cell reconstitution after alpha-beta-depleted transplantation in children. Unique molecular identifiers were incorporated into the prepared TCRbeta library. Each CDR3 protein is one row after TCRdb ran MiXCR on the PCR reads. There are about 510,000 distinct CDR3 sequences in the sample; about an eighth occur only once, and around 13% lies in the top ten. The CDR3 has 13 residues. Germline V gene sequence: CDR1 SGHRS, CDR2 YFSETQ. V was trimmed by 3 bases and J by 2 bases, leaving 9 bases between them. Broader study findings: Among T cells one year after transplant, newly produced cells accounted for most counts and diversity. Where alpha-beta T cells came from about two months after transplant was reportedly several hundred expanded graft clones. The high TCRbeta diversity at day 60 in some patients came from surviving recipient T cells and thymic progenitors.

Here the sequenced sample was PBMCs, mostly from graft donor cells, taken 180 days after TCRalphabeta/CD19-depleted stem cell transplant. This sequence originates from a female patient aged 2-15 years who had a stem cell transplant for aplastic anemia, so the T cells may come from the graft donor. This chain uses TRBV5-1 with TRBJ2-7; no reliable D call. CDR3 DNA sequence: TGCGCCAGCAGCTGGAGCGTCACCTACGAGCAGTACTTC. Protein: CASSWSVTYEQYF.